This T cell receptor (beta chain) was identified in a study of cytomegalovirus exposure and HLA in healthy donors. The PCR ran on 60 Vbeta and 13 Jbeta primers. Clones were sequenced by immunoSEQ multiplex PCR, and TCRdb holds only the in-frame ones, with some missing. The data contain 80,000 to 130,000 clones, roughly 77% of them singletons. Germline values: CDR1 WNHNN, CDR2 SYGVQD (reference sequence). This CDR3 contains 15 residues. V gave up 10 bases and J gave up 2 bases; unmatched junction bases: 14. The sequence derives from a woman aged 45-60 years in good health and CMV-seropositive. The J gene is TRBJ2-7, the V gene TRBV10-1; 7 bases agree with TRBD1. Sequencing input: PBMCs. The CDR3 coding sequence is TGCGCCATACACAGGGGCCGGACCTCTCCCTACGAGCAGTACTTC. Amino acids: CAIHRGRTSPYEQYF.